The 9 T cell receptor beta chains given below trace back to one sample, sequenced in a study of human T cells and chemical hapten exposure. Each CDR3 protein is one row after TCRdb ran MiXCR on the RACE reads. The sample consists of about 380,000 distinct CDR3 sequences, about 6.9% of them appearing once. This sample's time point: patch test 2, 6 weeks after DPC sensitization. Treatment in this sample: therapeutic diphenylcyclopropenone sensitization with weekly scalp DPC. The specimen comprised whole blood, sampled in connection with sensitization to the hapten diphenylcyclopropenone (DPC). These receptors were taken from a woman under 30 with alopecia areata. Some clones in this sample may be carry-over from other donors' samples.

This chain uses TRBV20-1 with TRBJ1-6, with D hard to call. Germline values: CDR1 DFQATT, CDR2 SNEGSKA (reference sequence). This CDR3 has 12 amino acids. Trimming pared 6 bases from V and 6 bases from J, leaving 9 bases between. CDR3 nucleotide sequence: TGCAGTGCCTGGACGGGTAATTCACCCCTCCACTTT. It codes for CSAWTGNSPLHF.

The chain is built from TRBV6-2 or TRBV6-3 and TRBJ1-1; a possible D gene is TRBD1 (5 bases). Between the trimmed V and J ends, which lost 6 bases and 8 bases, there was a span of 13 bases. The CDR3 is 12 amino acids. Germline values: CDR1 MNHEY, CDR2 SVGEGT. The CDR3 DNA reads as TGTGCCAGCAGCGGACAATACAGAGAAGCTTTCTTT. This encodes CASSGQYREAFF.

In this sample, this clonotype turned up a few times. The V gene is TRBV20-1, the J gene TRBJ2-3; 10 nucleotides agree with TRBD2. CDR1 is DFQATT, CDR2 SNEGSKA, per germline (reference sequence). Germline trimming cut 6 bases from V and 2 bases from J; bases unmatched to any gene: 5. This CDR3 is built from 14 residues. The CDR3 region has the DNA TGCAGTGCCCGTAGCGGGGGGCACACAGATACGCAGTATTTT. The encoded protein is CSARSGGHTDTQYF.

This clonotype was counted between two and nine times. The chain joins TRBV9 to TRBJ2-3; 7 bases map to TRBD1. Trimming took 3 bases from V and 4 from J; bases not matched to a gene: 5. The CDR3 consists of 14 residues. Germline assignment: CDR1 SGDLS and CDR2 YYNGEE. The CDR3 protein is CASSARTGADTQYF. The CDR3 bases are TGTGCCAGCAGCGCGCGGACAGGCGCAGATACGCAGTATTTT.

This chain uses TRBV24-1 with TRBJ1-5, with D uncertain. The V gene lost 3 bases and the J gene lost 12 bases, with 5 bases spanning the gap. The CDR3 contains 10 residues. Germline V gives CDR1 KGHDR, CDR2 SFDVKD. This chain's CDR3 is CATSDIRQHF. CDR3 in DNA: TGTGCCACCAGTGATATACGCCAGCATTTT.

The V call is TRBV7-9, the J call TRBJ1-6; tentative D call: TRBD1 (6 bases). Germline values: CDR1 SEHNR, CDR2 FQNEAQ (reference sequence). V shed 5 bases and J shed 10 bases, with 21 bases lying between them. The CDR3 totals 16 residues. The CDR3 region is CASSELKGGLDSPLHF. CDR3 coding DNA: TGTGCCAGCAGCGAGCTGAAGGGGGGTCTCGACTCACCCCTCCACTTT.

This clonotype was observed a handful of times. CDR3 DNA sequence: TGTGCCAGCGGGATTTATGAAAAACTGTTTTTT. Translating gives CASGIYEKLFF. The rearrangement links TRBV28 to TRBJ1-4, with D unresolved. This CDR3 spans 11 amino acids. The V and J ends lost 8 bases and 6 bases respectively, with 7 bases between them. Germline CDR1 MDHEN, CDR2 SYDVKM.

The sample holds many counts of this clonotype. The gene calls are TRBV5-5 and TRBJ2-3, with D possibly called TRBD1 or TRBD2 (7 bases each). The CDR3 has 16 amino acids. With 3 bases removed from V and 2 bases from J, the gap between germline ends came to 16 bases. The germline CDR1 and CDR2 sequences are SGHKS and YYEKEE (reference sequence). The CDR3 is CASSSGRTGFTDTQYF. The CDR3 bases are TGTGCCAGCAGCTCCGGGAGGACAGGCTTCACAGATACGCAGTATTTT.

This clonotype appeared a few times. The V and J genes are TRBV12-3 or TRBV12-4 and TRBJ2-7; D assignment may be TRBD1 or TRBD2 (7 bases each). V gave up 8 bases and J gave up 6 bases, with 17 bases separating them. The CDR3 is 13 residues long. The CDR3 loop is CASDQGGGGEQYF. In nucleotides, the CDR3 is TGTGCCAGCGATCAGGGGGGAGGGGGCGAGCAGTACTTC.